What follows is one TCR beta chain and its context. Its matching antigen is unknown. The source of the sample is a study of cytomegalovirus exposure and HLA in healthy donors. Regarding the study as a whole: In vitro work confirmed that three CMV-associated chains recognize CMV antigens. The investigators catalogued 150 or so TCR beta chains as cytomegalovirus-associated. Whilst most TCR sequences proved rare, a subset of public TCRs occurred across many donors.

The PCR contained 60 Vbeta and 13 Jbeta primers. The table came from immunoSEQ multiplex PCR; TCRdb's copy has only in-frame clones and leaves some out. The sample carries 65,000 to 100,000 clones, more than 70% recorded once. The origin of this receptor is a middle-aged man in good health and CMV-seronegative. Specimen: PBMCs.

This CDR3 reads CASKRRDRVGREAFF. DNA of the CDR3: TGTGCCAGCAAGAGACGGGACAGGGTAGGCCGTGAAGCTTTCTTT. The chain joins TRBV6-1 to TRBJ1-1, with 9 bases that match TRBD1. This CDR3 spans 15 amino acids. The V and J ends lost 7 bases and 7 bases, in that order; junction bases with no gene match: 13. Per the germline V gene, CDR1 is MNHNS and CDR2 is SASEGT.